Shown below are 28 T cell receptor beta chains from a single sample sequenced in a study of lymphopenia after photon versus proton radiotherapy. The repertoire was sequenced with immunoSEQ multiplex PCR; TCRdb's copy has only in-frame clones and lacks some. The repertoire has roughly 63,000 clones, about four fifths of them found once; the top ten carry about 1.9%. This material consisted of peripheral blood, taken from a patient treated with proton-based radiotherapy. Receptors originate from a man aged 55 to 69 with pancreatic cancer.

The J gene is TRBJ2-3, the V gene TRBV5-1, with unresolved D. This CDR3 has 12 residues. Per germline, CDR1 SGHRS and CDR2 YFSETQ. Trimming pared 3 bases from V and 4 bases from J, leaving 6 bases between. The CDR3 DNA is TGCGCCAGCAGCTGGCCCCCAGATACGCAGTATTTT. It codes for CASSWPPDTQYF.

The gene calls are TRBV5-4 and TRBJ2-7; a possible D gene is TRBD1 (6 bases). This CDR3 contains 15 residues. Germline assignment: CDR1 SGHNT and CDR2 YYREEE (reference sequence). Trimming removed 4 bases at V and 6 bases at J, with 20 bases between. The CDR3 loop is CASSAKTGGEGEQYF. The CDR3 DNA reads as TGTGCCAGCAGCGCTAAGACAGGCGGCGAGGGCGAGCAGTACTTC.

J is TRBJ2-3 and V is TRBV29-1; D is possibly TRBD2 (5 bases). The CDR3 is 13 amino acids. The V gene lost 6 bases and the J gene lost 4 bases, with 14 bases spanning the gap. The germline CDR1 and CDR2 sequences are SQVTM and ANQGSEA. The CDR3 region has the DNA TGCAGCGTGGACGGTGGGAGATCAGATACGCAGTATTTT. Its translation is CSVDGGRSDTQYF.

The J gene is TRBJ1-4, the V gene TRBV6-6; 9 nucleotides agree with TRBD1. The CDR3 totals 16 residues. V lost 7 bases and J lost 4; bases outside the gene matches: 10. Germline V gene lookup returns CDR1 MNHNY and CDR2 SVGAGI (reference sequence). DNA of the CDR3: TGTGCCAGCAATACAAAGGGGGGACAGGGTAATGAAAAACTGTTTTTT. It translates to CASNTKGGQGNEKLFF.

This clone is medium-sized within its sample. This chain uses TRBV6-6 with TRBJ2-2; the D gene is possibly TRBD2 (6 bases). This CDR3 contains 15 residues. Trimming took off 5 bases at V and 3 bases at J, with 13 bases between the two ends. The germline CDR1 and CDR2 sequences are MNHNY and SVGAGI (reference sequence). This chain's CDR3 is CASSARRGYTGELFF. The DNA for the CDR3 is TGTGCCAGCAGTGCGCGACGGGGGTACACCGGGGAGCTGTTTTTT.

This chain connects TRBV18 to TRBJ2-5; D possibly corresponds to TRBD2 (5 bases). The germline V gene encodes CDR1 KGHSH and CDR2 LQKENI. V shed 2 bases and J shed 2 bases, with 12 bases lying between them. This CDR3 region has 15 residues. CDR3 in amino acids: CASSPMGALQETQYF. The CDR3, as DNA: TGTGCCAGCTCACCAATGGGAGCACTACAAGAGACCCAGTACTTC.

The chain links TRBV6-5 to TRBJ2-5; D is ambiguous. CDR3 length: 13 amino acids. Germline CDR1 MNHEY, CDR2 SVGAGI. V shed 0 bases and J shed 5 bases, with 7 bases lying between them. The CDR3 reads CASSYSGMETQYF. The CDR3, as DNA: TGTGCCAGCAGTTACTCAGGGATGGAGACCCAGTACTTC.

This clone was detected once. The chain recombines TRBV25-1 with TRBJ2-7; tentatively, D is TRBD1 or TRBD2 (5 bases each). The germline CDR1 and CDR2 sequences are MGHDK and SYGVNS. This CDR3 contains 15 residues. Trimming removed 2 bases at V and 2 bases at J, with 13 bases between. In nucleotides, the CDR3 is TGTGCCAGCAGTGAAATCGGTCGGGGACCCTACGAGCAGTACTTC. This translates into CASSEIGRGPYEQYF.

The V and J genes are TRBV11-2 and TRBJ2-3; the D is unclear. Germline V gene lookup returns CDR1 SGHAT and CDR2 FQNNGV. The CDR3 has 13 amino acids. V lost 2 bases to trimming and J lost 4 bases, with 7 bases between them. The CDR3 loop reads CASSLLSSDTQYF. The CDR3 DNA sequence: TGTGCCAGCAGCTTACTTTCGTCAGATACGCAGTATTTT.

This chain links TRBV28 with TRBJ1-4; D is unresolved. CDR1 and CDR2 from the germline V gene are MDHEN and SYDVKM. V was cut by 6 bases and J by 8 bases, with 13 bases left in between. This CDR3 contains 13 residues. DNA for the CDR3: TGTGCCAGCAGCCTGACACGACCGGAAAAACTGTTTTTT. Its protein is CASSLTRPEKLFF.

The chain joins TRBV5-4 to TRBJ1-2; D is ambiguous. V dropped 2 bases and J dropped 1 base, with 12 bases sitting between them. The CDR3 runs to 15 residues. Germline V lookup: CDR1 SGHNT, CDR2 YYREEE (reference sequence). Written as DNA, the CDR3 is TGTGCCAGCAGCTTCGCAGGCAGCTATAACTATGGCTACACCTTC. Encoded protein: CASSFAGSYNYGYTF.

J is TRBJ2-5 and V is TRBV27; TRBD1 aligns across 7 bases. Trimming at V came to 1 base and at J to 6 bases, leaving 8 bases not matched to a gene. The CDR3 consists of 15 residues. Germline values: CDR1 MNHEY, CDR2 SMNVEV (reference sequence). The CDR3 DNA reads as TGTGCCAGCAGTTTATTGGGACAGAGTACAAAGACCCAGTACTTC. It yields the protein CASSLLGQSTKTQYF.

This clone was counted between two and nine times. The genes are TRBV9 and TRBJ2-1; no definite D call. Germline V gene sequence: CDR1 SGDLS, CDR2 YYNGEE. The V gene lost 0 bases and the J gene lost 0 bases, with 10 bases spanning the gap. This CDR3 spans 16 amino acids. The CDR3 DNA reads TGTGCCAGCAGCGTAGACCGACCCAACTCCTACAATGAGCAGTTCTTC. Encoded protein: CASSVDRPNSYNEQFF.

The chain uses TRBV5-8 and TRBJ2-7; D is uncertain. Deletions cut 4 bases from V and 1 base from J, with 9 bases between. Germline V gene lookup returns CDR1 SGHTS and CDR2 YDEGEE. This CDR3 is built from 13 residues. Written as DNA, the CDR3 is TGTGCCAGCAGCCGCCGGCCGTCCTACGAGCAGTACTTC. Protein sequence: CASSRRPSYEQYF.

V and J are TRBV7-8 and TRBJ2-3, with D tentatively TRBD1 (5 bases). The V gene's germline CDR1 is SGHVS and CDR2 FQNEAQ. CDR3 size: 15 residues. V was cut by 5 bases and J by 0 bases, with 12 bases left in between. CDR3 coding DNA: TGTGCCAGCAGCAAACAGGCGTTAAGCACAGATACGCAGTATTTT. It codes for CASSKQALSTDTQYF.

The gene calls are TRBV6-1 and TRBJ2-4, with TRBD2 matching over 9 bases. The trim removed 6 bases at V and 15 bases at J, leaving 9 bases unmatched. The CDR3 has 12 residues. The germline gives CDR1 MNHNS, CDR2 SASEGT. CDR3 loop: CASRLTSGGAYF. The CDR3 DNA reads TGTGCCAGCAGACTGACTAGCGGAGGAGCGTACTTC.

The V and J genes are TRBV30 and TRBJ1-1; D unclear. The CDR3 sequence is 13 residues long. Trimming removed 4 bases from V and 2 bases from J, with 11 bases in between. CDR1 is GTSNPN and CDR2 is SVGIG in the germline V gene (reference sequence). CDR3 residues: CAWKGTSNTEAFF. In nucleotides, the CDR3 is TGTGCCTGGAAAGGCACCAGCAACACTGAAGCTTTCTTT.

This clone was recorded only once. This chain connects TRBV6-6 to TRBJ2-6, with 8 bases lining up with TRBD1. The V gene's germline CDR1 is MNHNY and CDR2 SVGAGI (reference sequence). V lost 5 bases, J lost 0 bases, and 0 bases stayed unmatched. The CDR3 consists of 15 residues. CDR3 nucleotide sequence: TGTGCCAGCAGTGGACAGGGCTCTGGGGCCAACGTCCTGACTTTC. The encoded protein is CASSGQGSGANVLTF.

CDR3 sequence: CASSQIVQGSYEQYF. The CDR3 coding sequence is TGTGCCAGCAGCCAAATTGTGCAGGGAAGCTACGAGCAGTACTTC. The rearrangement joins TRBV7-9 to TRBJ2-7; a weak D match, TRBD1 (5 bases). V was cut by 5 bases and J by 3 bases, with 17 bases left in between. This CDR3 contains 15 residues. Germline values: CDR1 SEHNR, CDR2 FQNEAQ (reference sequence).

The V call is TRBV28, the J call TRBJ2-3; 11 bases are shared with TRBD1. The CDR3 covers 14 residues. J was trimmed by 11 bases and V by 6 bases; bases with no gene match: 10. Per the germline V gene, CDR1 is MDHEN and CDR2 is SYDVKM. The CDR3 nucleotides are TGTGCCAGCAGAGGACAGGGGGCCCACGGGGGGCAGTATTTT. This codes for CASRGQGAHGGQYF. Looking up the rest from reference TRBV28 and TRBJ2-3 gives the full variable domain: DVKVTQSSRYLVKRTGEKVFLECVQDMDHENMFWYRQDPGLGLRLIYFSYDVKMKEKGDIPEGYSVSREKKERFSLILESASTNQTSMYLCASRGQGAHGGQYFGPGTRLTVL.

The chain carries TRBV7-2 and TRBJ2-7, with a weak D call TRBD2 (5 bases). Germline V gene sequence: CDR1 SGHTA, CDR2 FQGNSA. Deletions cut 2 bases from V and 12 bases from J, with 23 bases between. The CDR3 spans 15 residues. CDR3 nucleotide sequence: TGTGCCAGCAGCTTATCTCCGCTAGCTGGCCTCCCTCGGTACTTC. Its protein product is CASSLSPLAGLPRYF.

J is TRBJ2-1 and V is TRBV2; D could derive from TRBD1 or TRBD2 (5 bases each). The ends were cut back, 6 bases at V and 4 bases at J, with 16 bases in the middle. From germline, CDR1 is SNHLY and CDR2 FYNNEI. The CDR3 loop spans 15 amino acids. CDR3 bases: TGTGCCAGCAGGTCCCGGGACCTACCATACAATGAGCAGTTCTTC. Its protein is CASRSRDLPYNEQFF.

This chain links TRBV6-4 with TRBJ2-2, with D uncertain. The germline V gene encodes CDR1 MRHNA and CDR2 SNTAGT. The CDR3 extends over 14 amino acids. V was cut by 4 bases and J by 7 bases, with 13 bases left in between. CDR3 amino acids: CASSGSRGIGELFF. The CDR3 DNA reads TGTGCCAGCAGTGGGTCAAGAGGTATCGGGGAGCTGTTTTTT.

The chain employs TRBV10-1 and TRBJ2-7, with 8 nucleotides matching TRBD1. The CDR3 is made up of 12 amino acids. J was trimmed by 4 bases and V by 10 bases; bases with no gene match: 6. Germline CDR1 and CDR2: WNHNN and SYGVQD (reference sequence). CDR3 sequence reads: CAIDRGSYEQYF. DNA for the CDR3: TGCGCCATCGACAGGGGATCTTACGAGCAGTACTTC.

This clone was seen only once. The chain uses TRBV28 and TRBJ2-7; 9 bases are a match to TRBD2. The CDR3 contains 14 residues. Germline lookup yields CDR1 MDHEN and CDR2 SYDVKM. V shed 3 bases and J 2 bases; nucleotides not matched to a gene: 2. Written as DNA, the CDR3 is TGTGCCAGCAGTTTCGGCGGGAGGGCCTACGAGCAGTACTTC. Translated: CASSFGGRAYEQYF.

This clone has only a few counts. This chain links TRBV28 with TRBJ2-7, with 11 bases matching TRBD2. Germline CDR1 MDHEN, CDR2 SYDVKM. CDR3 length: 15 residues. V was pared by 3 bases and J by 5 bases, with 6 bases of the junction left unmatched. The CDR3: CASSFLAGGAHEQYF. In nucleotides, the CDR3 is TGTGCCAGCAGTTTTCTAGCGGGAGGAGCCCACGAGCAGTACTTC. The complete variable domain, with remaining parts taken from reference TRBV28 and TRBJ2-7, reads DVKVTQSSRYLVKRTGEKVFLECVQDMDHENMFWYRQDPGLGLRLIYFSYDVKMKEKGDIPEGYSVSREKKERFSLILESASTNQTSMYLCASSFLAGGAHEQYFGPGTRLTVT.

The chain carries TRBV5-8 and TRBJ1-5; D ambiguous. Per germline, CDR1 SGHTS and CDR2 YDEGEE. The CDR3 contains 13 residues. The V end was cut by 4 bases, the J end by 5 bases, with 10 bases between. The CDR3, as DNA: TGTGCCAGCAGCCTATTCGGGGATCAGCCCCAGCATTTT. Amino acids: CASSLFGDQPQHF.

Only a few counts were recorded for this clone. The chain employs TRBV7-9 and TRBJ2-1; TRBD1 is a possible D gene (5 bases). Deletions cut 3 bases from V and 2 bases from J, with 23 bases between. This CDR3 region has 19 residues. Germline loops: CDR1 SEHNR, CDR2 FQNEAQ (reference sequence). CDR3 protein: CASSFGWQGPLRTYNEQFF. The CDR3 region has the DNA TGTGCCAGCAGCTTCGGTTGGCAGGGTCCTTTGAGGACCTACAATGAGCAGTTCTTC.